These 2 T cell receptor beta chains were sequenced from one sample in a study of response to subunit inactivated influenza vaccine. Via MiXCR, TCRdb re-called the RT-PCR reads, giving one row per CDR3 protein. Of some 500,000 distinct CDR3 sequences listed, more than 15% were seen once; the top ten hold 3%. Sequenced material: CD4+ T cells sorted from PBMCs, taken 23 to 25 months after vaccination. These receptors were collected from a man in his fifties or sixties who received an inactivated influenza vaccine.

V is TRBV15 and J is TRBJ1-1; 9 nucleotides align to TRBD1. The CDR3 totals 15 residues. CDR1 and CDR2 from the germline V gene are LNHNV and YYDKDF (reference sequence). With 3 bases clipped from V and 6 bases from J, the junction kept 8 bases outside the gene matches. The CDR3 protein is CATSSGDRAGSEAFF. CDR3 nucleotides: TGTGCCACCAGCAGCGGGGACAGGGCCGGATCTGAAGCTTTCTTT.

This clonotype has more than one count but fewer than ten. The rearrangement joins TRBV20-1 to TRBJ2-5, with D possibly matching TRBD2 (6 bases). The V end was cut by 3 bases, the J end by 1 base, with 12 bases between. The CDR3 spans 14 residues. The germline V gene has CDR1 DFQATT and CDR2 SNEGSKA (reference sequence). The chain's CDR3 is CSASEPGVQETQYF. The CDR3 coding sequence is TGCAGTGCTAGCGAACCGGGGGTCCAAGAGACCCAGTACTTC.